Sequencing of this T cell receptor (beta chain) was carried out in a study of post-analysis software for immune sequencing data. Study information: Relapsing-remitting, secondary progressive and progressive-relapsing multiple sclerosis were all included among the disease courses. Study findings and constraints: People with multiple sclerosis had a significantly lower normalized Chao1 diversity than controls did. The study found TRBV5-6, TRBV5-1 and TRBV20-1 among a few TRBV segments more frequent in patients than controls. Under the F measure, samples that were prepared in one batch clustered strongly together.

This CDR3 is built from 13 residues. V was pared by 2 bases and J by 4 bases, with 9 bases between. Germline loops: CDR1 DFQATT, CDR2 SNEGSKA (reference sequence). Carried by the TCR beta cDNA libraries were unique molecular identifiers. Researchers reported approximately 480,000 cDNA molecules coming from roughly 1 to 10 million T cells. TCRdb itself ran the PCR reads through MiXCR, one entry per CDR3 protein. The repertoire holds about 540,000 distinct CDR3 sequences, with under 40% as singletons. As regards this clonotype: Its antigen is as yet unknown.

The specimen sequenced was blood. The sequence was collected from a girl between 2 and 17 years old with multiple sclerosis. This chain links TRBV20-1 with TRBJ1-5; no clear D gene. Here the CDR3 reads CSARHLENQPQHF. The CDR3 bases are TGCAGTGCTAGACACCTTGAAAATCAGCCCCAGCATTTT.